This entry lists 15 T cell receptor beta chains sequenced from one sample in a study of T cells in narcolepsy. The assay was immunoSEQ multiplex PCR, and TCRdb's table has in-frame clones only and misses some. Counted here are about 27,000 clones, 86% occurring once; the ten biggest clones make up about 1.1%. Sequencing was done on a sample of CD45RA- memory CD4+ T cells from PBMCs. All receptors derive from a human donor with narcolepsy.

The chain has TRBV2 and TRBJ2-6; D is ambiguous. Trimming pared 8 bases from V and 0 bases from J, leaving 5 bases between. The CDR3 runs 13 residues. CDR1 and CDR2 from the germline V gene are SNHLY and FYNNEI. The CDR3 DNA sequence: TGTGCCAGCCAATACTCTGGGGCCAACGTCCTGACTTTC. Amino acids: CASQYSGANVLTF.

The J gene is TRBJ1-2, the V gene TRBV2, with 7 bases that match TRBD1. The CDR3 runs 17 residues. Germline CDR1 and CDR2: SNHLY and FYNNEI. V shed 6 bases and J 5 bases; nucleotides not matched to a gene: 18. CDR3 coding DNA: TGTGCCAGCAGGCAGGGGGAGGGGGCAGGGGGAGAGTATGGCTACACCTTC. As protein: CASRQGEGAGGEYGYTF.

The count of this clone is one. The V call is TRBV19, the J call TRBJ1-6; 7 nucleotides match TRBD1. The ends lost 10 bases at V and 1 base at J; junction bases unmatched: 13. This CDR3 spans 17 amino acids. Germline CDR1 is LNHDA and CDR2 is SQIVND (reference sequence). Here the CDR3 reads CATSETGSLSYNSPLHF. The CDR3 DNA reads TGTGCCACCTCCGAGACAGGGAGCCTTTCCTATAATTCACCCCTCCACTTT.

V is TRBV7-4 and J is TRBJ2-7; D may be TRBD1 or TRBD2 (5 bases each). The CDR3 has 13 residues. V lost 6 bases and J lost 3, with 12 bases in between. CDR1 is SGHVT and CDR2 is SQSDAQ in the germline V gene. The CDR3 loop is CASSWDLHYEQYV. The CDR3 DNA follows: TGTGCCAGCAGTTGGGACCTTCACTACGAGCAGTACGTC.

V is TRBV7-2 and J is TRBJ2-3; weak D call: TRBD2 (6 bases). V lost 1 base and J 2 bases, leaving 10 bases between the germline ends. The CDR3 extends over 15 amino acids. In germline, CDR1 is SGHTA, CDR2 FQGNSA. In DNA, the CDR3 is TGTGCCAGCAGCTTAGGGGGGAGGCTCACAGATACGCAGTATTTT. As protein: CASSLGGRLTDTQYF.

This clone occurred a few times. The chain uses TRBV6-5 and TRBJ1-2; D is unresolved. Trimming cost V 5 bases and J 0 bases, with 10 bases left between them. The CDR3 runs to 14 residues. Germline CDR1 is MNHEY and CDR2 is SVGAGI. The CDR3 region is CASSLTVANYGYTF. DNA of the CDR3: TGTGCCAGCAGTCTCACAGTAGCTAACTATGGCTACACCTTC.

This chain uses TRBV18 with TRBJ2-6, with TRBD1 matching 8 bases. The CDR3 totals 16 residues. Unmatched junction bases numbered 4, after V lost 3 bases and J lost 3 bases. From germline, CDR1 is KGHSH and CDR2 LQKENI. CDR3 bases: TGTGCCAGCTCACCTGAACAGGGGGTTGGGGCCAACGTCCTGACTTTC. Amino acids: CASSPEQGVGANVLTF.

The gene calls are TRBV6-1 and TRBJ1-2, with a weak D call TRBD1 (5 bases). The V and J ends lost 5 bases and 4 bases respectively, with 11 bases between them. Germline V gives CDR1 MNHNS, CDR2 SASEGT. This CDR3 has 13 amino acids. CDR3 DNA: TGTGCCAGCAGTCTCCGGGACGGCTATGGCTACACCTTC. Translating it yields CASSLRDGYGYTF.

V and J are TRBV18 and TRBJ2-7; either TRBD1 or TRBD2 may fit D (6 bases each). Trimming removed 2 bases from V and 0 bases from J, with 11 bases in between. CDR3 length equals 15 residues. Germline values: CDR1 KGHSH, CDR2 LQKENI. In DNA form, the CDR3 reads TGTGCCAGCTCACCAAACGGGGGCCCCTCCTACGAGCAGTACTTC. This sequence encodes CASSPNGGPSYEQYF.

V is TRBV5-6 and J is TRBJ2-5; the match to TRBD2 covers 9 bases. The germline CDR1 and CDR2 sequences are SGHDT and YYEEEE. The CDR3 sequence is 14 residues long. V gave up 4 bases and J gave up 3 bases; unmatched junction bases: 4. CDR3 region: CASSPGLAEETQYF. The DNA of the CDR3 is TGTGCCAGCAGCCCGGGACTAGCAGAAGAGACCCAGTACTTC. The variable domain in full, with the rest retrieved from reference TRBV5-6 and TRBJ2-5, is DAGVTQSPTHLIKTRGQQVTLRCSPKSGHDTVSWYQQALGQGPQFIFQYYEEEERQRGNFPDRFSGHQFPNYSSELNVNALLLGDSALYLCASSPGLAEETQYFGPGTRLLVL.

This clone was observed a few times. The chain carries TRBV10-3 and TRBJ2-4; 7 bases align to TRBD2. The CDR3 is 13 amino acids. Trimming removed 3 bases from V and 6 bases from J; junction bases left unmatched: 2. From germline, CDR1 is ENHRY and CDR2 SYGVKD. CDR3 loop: CAISEGTTNIQYF. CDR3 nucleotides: TGTGCCATCAGTGAAGGGACTACAAACATTCAGTACTTC.

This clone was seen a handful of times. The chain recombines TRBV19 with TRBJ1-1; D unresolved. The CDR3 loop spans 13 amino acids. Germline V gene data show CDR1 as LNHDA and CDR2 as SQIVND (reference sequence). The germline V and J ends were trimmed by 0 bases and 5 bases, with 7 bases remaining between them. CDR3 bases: TGTGCCAGTAGTATAGACGAGGTGACTGAAGCTTTCTTT. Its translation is CASSIDEVTEAFF.

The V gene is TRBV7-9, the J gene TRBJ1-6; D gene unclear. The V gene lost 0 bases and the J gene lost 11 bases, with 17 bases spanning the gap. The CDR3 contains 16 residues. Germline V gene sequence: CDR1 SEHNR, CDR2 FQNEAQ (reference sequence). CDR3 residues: CASSLAISVFRAPLHF. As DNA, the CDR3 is TGTGCCAGCAGCTTAGCCATCTCTGTTTTTAGGGCACCCCTCCACTTT.

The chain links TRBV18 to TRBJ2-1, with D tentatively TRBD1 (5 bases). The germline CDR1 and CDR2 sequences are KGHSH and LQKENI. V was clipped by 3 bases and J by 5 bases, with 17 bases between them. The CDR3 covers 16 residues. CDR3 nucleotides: TGTGCCAGCTCACCTCAACTACTGGCAGGGCACAATGAGCAGTTCTTC. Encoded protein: CASSPQLLAGHNEQFF.

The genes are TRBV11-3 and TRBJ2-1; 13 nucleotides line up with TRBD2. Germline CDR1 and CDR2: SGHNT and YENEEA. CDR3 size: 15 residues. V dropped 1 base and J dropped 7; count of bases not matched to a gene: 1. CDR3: CASSLAGLAGNEQFF. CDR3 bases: TGTGCCAGCAGCTTAGCGGGACTAGCGGGAAATGAGCAGTTCTTC.